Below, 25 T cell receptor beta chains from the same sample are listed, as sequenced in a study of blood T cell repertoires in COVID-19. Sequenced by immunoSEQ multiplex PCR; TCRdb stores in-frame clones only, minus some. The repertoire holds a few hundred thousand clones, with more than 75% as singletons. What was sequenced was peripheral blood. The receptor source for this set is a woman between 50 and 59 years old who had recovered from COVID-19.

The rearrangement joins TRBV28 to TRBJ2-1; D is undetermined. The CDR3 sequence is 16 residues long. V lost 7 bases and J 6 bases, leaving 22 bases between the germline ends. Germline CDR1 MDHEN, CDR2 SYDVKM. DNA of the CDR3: TGTGCCAGCAACTCATTTTCGAGGCAGCTCAGCAATGAGCAGTTCTTC. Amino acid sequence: CASNSFSRQLSNEQFF.

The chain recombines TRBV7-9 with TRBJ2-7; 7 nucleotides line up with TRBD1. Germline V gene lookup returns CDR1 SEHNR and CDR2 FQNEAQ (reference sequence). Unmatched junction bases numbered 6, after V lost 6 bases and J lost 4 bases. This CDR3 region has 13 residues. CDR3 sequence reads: CASRGQGVYEQYF. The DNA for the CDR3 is TGTGCCAGCAGGGGGCAGGGGGTTTACGAGCAGTACTTC.

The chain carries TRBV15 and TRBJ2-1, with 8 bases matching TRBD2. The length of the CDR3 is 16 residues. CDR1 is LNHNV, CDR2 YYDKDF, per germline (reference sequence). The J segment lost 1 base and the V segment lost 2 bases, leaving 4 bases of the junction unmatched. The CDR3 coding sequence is TGTGCCACCAGCAGAAAACTAGCGGAATCCTACAATGAGCAGTTCTTC. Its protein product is CATSRKLAESYNEQFF.

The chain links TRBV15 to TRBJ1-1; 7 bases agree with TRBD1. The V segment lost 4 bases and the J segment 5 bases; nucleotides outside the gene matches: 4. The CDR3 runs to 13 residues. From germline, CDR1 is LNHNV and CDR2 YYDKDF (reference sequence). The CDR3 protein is CATSTNRGTEAFF. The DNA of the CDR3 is TGTGCCACCAGCACTAACAGGGGTACTGAAGCTTTCTTT.

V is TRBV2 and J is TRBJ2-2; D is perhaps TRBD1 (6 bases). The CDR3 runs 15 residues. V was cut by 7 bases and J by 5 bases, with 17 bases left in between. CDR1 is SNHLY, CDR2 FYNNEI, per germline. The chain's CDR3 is CASKRDNSWTGELFF. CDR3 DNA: TGTGCCAGCAAGAGGGACAATTCGTGGACCGGGGAGCTGTTTTTT.

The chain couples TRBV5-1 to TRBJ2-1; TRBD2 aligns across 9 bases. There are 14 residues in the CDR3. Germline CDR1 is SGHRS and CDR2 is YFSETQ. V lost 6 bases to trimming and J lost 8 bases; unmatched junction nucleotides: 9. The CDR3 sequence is CASKVGGRVDEQFF. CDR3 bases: TGCGCCAGCAAGGTTGGCGGGAGGGTTGATGAGCAGTTCTTC.

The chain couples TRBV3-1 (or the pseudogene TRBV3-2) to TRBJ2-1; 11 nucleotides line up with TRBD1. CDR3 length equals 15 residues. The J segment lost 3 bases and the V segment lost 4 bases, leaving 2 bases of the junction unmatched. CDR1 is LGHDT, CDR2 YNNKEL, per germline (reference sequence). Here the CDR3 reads CASSRGQGVYNEQFF. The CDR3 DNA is TGTGCCAGCAGCCGGGGACAGGGGGTCTACAATGAGCAGTTCTTC.

In DNA form, the CDR3 reads TGTGCCAGCTCACCTTCTCAGGGGTCCTACGAGCAGTACTTC. It specifies CASSPSQGSYEQYF. The chain has TRBV18 and TRBJ2-7, with D maybe TRBD1 (6 bases). Germline V gives CDR1 KGHSH, CDR2 LQKENI. The CDR3 totals 14 residues. The germline V and J ends were trimmed by 3 bases and 1 base, with 10 bases remaining between them.

CDR3 coding DNA: TGTGCCAGCAGCAAACCTGGTAGCCTCAACACCGGGGAGCTGTTTTTT. Protein product: CASSKPGSLNTGELFF. The J gene is TRBJ2-2, the V gene TRBV21-1; the DNA was not used to check the table's D call, TRBD2. TRBV21-1 is a pseudogene locus. This CDR3 comprises 16 residues.

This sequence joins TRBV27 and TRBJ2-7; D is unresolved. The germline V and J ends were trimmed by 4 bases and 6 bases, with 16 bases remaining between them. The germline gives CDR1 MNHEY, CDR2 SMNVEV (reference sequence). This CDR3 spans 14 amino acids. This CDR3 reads CASSWAASSGEQYF. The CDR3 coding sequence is TGTGCCAGCAGTTGGGCAGCCTCTTCCGGCGAGCAGTACTTC.

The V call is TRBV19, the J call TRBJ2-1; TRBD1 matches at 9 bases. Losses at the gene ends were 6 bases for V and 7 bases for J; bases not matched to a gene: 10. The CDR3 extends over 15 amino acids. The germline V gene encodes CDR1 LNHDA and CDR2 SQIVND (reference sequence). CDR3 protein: CASRRTGEAFNEQFF. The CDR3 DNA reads TGTGCCAGTAGAAGGACAGGGGAAGCTTTTAATGAGCAGTTCTTC. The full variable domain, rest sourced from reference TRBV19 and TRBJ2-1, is DGGITQSPKYLFRKEGQNVTLSCEQNLNHDAMYWYRQDPGQGLRLIYYSQIVNDFQKGDIAEGYSVSREKKESFPLTVTSAQKNPTAFYLCASRRTGEAFNEQFFGPGTRLTVL.

CDR3 nucleotides: TGCGCCAGCAGATTAAACGGACAGGGGTTGACTGAAGCTTTCTTT. Its translation: CASRLNGQGLTEAFF. This chain uses TRBV4-3 with TRBJ1-1; 9 nucleotides align to TRBD1. The trim removed 6 bases at V and 5 bases at J, leaving 10 bases unmatched. The CDR3 has 15 amino acids. Germline V CDR1 and CDR2: LGHNA, YSLEER.

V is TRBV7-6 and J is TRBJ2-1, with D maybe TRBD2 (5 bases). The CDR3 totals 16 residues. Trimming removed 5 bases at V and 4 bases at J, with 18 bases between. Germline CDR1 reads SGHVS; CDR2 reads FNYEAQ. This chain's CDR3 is CASSPGLSASYNEQFF. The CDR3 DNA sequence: TGTGCCAGCAGCCCGGGATTGAGCGCCTCATACAATGAGCAGTTCTTC.

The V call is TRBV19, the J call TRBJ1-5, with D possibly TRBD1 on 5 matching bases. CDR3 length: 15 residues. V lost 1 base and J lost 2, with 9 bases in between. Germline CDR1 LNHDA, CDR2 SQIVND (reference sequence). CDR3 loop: CASSIGAGGNQPQHF. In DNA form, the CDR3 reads TGTGCCAGTAGTATAGGAGCGGGGGGCAATCAGCCCCAGCATTTT. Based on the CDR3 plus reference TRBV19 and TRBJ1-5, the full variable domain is DGGITQSPKYLFRKEGQNVTLSCEQNLNHDAMYWYRQDPGQGLRLIYYSQIVNDFQKGDIAEGYSVSREKKESFPLTVTSAQKNPTAFYLCASSIGAGGNQPQHFGDGTRLSIL.

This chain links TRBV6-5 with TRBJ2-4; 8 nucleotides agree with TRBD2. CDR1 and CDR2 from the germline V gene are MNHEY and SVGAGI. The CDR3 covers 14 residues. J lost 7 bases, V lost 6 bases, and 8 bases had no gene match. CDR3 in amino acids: CASRPAGVLNIQYF. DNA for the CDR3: TGTGCCAGCAGACCAGCGGGAGTTTTGAACATTCAGTACTTC.

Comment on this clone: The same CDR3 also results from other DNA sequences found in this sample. CDR3 bases: TGTGCCAGCAGTTTAACGGGGAACACTGAAGCTTTCTTT. As protein: CASSLTGNTEAFF. This chain connects TRBV12-3 or TRBV12-4 to TRBJ1-1; D gene uncertain. The CDR3 runs 13 residues. The germline V and J ends were trimmed by 2 bases and 1 base, with 5 bases remaining between them.

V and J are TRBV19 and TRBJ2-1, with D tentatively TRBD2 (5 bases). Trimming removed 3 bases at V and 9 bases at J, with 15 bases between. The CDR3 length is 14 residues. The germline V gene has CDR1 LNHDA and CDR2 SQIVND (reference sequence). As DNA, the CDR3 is TGTGCCAGTAGTATGCTAAAAGACGAGGGTGAGCAGTTCTTC. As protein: CASSMLKDEGEQFF.

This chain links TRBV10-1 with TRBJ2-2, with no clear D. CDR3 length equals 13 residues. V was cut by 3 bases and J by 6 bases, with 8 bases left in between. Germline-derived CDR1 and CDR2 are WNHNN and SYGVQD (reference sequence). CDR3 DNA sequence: TGCGCCAGCAGTGAATCAGTCTCCGGGGAGCTGTTTTTT. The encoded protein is CASSESVSGELFF.

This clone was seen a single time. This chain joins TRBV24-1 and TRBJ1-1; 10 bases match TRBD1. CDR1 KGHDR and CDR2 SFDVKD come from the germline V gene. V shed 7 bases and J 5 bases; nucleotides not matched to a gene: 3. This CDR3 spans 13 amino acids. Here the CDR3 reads CATRGQGWTEAFF. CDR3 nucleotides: TGTGCCACCAGGGGACAGGGGTGGACTGAAGCTTTCTTT.

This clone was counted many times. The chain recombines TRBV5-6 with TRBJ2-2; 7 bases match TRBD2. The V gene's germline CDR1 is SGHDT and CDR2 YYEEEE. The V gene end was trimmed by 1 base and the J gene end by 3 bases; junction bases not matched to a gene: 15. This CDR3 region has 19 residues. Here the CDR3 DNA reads TGTGCCAGCAGCTTGTTTGGCGGGGGAGTTATTGCGTACACCGGGGAGCTGTTTTTT. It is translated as CASSLFGGGVIAYTGELFF.

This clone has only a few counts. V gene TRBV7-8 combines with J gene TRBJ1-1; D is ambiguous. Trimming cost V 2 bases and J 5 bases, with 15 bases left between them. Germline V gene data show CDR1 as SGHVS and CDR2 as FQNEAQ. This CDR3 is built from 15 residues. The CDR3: CASSLQLAGFTEAFF. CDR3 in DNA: TGTGCCAGCAGCTTACAGCTGGCGGGGTTTACTGAAGCTTTCTTT.

The CDR3 DNA reads TGTGCCTGGAGTGTACAGGCCACCATTGGAAACACCATATATTTT. It encodes CAWSVQATIGNTIYF. J is TRBJ1-3 and V is TRBV30; a possible D gene is TRBD1 (5 bases). The germline V and J ends were trimmed by 0 bases and 3 bases, with 12 bases remaining between them. Germline CDR1 and CDR2: GTSNPN and SVGIG (reference sequence). The CDR3 has 15 amino acids. The full variable domain, with the rest looked up from reference TRBV30 and TRBJ1-3, is SQTIHQWPATLVQPVGSPLSLECTVEGTSNPNLYWYRQAAGRGLQLLFYSVGIGQISSEVPQNLSASRPQDRQFILSSKKLLLSDSGFYLCAWSVQATIGNTIYFGEGSWLTVV.

The CDR3 is CASSLNQGHSSEQFF. CDR3 nucleotides: TGCGCCAGCAGCTTGAATCAGGGCCATAGCTCTGAGCAGTTCTTC. V and J are TRBV5-1 and TRBJ2-1, with D perhaps TRBD1 (5 bases). V was shortened by 1 base and J by 9 bases, with 17 bases between the two germline ends. Germline V gene lookup returns CDR1 SGHRS and CDR2 YFSETQ. The CDR3 contains 15 residues.

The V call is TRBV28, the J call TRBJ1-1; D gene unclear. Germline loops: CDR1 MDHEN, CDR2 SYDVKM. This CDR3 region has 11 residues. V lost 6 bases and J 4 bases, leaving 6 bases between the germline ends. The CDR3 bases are TGTGCCAGCAGCTCGGTCACTGAAGCTTTCTTT. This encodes CASSSVTEAFF.

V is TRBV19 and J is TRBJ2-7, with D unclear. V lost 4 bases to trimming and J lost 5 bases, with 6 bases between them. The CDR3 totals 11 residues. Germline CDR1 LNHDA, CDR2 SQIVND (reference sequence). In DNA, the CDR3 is TGTGCCAGTAGTAGCAGAAACGAGCAGTACTTC. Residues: CASSSRNEQYF.